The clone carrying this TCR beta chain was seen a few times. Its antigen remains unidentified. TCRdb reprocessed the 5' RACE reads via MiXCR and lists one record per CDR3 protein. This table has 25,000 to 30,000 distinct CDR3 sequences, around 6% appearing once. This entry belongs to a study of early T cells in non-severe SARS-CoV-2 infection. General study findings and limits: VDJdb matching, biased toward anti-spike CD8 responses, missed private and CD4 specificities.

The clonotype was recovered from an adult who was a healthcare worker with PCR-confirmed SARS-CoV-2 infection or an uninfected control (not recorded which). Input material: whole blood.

CDR3 sequence reads: CASSPGGGYEQYF. Here the CDR3 DNA reads TGTGCCAGCAGCCCCGGCGGGGGGTACGAGCAGTACTTC. The V and J genes are TRBV6-5 and TRBJ2-7, with TRBD2 identical over 8 bases. This CDR3 region has 13 residues. The ends lost 6 bases at V and 4 bases at J; junction bases unmatched: 5. From germline, CDR1 is MNHEY and CDR2 SVGAGI.